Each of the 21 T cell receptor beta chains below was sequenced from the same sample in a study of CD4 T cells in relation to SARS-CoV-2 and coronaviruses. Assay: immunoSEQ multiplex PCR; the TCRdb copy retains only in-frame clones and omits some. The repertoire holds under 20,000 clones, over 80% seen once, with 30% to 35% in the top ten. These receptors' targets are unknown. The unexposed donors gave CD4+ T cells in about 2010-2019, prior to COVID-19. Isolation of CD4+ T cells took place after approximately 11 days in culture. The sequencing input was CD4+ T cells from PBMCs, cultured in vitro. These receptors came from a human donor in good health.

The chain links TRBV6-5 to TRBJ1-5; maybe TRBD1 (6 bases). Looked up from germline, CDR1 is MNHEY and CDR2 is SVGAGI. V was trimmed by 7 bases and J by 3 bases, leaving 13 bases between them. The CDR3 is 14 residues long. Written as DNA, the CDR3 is TGTGCCAGCATCGGGGGGCGGGACAATCAGCCCCAGCATTTT. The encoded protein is CASIGGRDNQPQHF.

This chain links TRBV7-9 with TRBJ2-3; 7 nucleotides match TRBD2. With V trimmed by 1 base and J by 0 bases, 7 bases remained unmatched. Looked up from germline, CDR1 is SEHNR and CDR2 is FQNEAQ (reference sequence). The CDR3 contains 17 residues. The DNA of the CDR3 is TGTGCCAGCAGCTTAGTGGGACTATCCACTAGCACAGATACGCAGTATTTT. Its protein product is CASSLVGLSTSTDTQYF.

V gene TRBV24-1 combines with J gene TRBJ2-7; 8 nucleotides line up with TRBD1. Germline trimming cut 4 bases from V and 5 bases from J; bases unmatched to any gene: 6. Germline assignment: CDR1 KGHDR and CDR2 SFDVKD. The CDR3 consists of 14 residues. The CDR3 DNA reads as TGTGCCACCAGTGACTCACAGGGGGGCAACGAGCAGTACTTC. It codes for CATSDSQGGNEQYF.

The CDR3, as DNA: TGTGCCAGCAGTGAAGCGGGAGGCCTGATTAATGAGCAGTTCTTC. Protein: CASSEAGGLINEQFF. The chain links TRBV6-4 to TRBJ2-1; 9 bases fit TRBD2. With V trimmed by 3 bases and J by 7 bases, 7 bases remained unmatched. CDR1 and CDR2 (germline): MRHNA, SNTAGT. There are 15 residues in the CDR3.

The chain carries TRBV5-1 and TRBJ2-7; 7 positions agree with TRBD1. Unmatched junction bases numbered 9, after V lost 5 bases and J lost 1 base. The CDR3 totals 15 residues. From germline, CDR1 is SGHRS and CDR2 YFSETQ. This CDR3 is CASSYDGTESYEQYF. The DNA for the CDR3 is TGCGCCAGCAGTTACGACGGGACAGAGTCCTACGAGCAGTACTTC.

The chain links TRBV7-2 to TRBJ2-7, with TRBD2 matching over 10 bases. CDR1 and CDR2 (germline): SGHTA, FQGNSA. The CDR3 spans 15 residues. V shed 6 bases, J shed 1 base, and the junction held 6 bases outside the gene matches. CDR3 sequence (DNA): TGTGCCAGCAGTCTCAGCGGGGGGGCGTCCTACGAGCAGTACTTC. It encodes CASSLSGGASYEQYF.

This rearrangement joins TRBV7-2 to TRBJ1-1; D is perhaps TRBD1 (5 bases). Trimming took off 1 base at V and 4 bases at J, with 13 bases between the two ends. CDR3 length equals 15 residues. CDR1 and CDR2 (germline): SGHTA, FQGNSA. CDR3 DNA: TGTGCCAGCAGCTTAGTTTATGGGGGAACCACTGAAGCTTTCTTT. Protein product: CASSLVYGGTTEAFF.

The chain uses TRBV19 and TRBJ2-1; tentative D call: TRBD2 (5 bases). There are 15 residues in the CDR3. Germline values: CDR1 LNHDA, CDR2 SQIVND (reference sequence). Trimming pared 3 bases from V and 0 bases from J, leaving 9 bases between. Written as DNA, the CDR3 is TGTGCCAGTAGTATCGAGGACTTCTCCTACAATGAGCAGTTCTTC. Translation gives CASSIEDFSYNEQFF.

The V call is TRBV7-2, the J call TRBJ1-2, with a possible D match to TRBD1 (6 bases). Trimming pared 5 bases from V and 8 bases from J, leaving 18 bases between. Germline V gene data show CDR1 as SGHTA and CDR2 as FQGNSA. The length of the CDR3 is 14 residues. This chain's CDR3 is CASSRGGAGRGYTF. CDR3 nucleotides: TGTGCCAGCAGCCGCGGGGGGGCGGGGAGGGGCTACACCTTC.

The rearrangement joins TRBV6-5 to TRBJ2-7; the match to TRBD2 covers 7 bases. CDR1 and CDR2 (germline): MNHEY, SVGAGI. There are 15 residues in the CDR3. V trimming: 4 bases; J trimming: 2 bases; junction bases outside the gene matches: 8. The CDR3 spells CASSSSGDLTYEQYF. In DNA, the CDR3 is TGTGCCAGCAGTTCCAGCGGGGACTTAACCTACGAGCAGTACTTC.

The CDR3 nucleotides are TGTGCCAGCAGCCCCCGGACAGGTATAAATGAAAAACTGTTTTTT. Residues: CASSPRTGINEKLFF. The rearrangement joins TRBV7-2 to TRBJ1-4; the match to TRBD1 covers 7 bases. CDR3 length equals 15 residues. Trimming at V came to 5 bases and at J to 5 bases, leaving 8 bases not matched to a gene. Germline CDR1 SGHTA, CDR2 FQGNSA.

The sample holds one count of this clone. The CDR3 loop is CASSLSPGHSNTEAFF. CDR3 in DNA: TGTGCCAGCAGCTTGAGTCCGGGACATTCGAACACTGAAGCTTTCTTT. The J gene is TRBJ1-1, the V gene TRBV5-8, with D perhaps TRBD1 (6 bases). CDR3 length equals 16 residues. Trimming shortened V by 1 base and J by 1 base, and 14 bases separated the two germline ends. Germline assignment: CDR1 SGHTS and CDR2 YDEGEE.

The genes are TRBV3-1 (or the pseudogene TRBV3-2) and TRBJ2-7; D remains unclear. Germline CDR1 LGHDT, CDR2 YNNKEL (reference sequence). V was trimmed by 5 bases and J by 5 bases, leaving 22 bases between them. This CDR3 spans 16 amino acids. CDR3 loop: CASSEWHPISLDEQYF. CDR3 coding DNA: TGTGCCAGCAGCGAGTGGCATCCCATTTCGTTAGACGAGCAGTACTTC.

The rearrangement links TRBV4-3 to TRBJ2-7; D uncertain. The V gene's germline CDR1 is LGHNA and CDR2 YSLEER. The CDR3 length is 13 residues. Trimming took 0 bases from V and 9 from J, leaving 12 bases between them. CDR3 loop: CASSQDRVSGQYF. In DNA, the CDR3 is TGCGCCAGCAGCCAAGACCGCGTTTCCGGGCAGTACTTC.

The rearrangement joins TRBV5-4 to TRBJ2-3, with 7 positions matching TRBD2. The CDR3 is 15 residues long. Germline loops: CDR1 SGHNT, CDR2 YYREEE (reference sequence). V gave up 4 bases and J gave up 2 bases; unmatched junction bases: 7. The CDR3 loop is CASSHSSGATDTQYF. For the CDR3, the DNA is TGTGCCAGCAGCCATTCGAGCGGGGCCACAGATACGCAGTATTTT.

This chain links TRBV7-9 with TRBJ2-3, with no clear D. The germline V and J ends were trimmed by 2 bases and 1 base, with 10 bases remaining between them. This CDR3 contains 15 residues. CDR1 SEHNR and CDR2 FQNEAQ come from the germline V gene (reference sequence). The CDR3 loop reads CASSLTRVGTDTQYF. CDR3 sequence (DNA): TGTGCCAGCAGCTTAACAAGGGTAGGCACAGATACGCAGTATTTT.

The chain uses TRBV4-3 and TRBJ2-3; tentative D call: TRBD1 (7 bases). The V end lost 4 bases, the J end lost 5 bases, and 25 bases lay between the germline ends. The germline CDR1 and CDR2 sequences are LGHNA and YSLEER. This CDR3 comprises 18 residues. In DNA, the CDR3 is TGCGCCAGCAGCCGACGACAGGGCGGGACTCCGCAGGGAGATACGCAGTATTTT. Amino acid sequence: CASSRRQGGTPQGDTQYF.

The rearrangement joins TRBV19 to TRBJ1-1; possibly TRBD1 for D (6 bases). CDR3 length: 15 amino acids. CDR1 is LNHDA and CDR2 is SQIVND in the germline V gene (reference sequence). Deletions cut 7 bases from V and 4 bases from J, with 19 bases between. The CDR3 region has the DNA TGTGCCAGTACCCAAAAGGCGGACAGAGCCACTGAAGCTTTCTTT. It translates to CASTQKADRATEAFF.

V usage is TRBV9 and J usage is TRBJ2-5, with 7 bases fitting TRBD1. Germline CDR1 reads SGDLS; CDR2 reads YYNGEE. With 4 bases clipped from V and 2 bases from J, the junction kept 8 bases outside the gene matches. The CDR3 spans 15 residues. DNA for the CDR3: TGTGCCAGCAGCCAAGAGGGACAGCAGCAAGAGACCCAGTACTTC. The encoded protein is CASSQEGQQQETQYF.

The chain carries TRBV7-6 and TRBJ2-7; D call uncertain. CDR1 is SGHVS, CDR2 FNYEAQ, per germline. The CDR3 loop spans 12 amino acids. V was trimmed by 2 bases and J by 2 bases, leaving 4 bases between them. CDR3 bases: TGTGCCAGCAGCTTATCTACCTACGAGCAGTACTTC. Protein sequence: CASSLSTYEQYF. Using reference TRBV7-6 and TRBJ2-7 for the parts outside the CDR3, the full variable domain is GAGVSQSPRYKVTKRGQDVALRCDPISGHVSLYWYRQALGQGPEFLTYFNYEAQQDKSGLPNDRFSAERPEGSISTLTIQRTEQRDSAMYRCASSLSTYEQYFGPGTRLTVT.

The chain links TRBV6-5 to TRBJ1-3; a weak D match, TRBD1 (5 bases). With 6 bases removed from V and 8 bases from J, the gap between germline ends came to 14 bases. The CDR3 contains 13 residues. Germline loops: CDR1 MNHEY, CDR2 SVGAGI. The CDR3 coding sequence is TGTGCCAGCAGACTGGGGGGGGGAGACACCATATATTTT. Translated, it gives CASRLGGGDTIYF.